This TCR beta chain is drawn from a study of yellow fever vaccine responses in identical twins. Study-wide results and limits: On the reported evidence, twins' vaccine T cell responses seemed partly convergent and partly personalized.

Germline trimming cut 2 bases from V and 4 bases from J; bases unmatched to any gene: 5. Germline lookup yields CDR1 DFQATT and CDR2 SNEGSKA (reference sequence). The CDR3 is 15 amino acids. TCRdb passed the RT-PCR reads through MiXCR, listing each CDR3 protein once. The sample includes 2,000 to 2,500 distinct CDR3 sequences, 83% of them seen just once. With regard to this clonotype: Its antigen is still unknown.

V and J are TRBV20-1 and TRBJ2-1; 10 bases match TRBD2. This receptor was identified in a woman aged 18-30 years who received the yellow fever vaccine. Sequencing was performed on T cells from blood (PBMCs), unsorted or a sorted subset (not recorded which), taken before or after yellow fever vaccination (not recorded which). CDR3 sequence reads: CSARNLAGVYNEQFF. DNA for the CDR3: TGCAGTGCTAGAAATCTAGCGGGAGTTTACAATGAGCAGTTCTTC.